This entry is about one T cell receptor (beta chain). The V gene lost 4 bases and the J gene lost 4 bases, with 22 bases spanning the gap. Looked up from germline, CDR1 is SGHVS and CDR2 is FNYEAQ. This CDR3 is 17 amino acids long. Use of 60 Vbeta and 13 Jbeta primers characterized the PCR. The table came from immunoSEQ multiplex PCR; TCRdb's copy has only in-frame clones and leaves some out. The sample holds 150,000 to 200,000 clones, approximately 71% seen once. The data were taken from a study of cytomegalovirus exposure and HLA in healthy donors. The receptor was isolated from a girl aged 5-17 years in good health and CMV-seronegative. This chain joins TRBV7-6 and TRBJ1-1; unclear D gene. Sequencing used PBMCs. CDR3 sequence reads: CASSSGVLATRITEAFF. The CDR3 region has the DNA TGTGCCAGCAGCTCCGGAGTTCTAGCGACCAGGATCACTGAAGCTTTCTTT.